These T cell receptor beta chains were read from a single sample in a study of cytomegalovirus exposure and HLA in healthy donors. Measured with immunoSEQ multiplex PCR; TCRdb has only the in-frame clones, and not every one. The sample consists of about 200,000 clones, 82% of them appearing once. Sequences were obtained from PBMCs. These receptor sequences come from a boy aged 2-15 years in good health and CMV-seronegative. CDR3s include the opening cysteine and the closing phenylalanine or tryptophan. Fields, in order: J gene, D gene, clone size, V gene, CDR3 DNA, CDR3 protein. D genes are given only for firm matches. Not all rows give a size; the values are once, few, many and, for expanded clones, a class.

>TRBJ2-7|NA|once|TRBV20-1
TGCAGTGCGGTACAGGGTAGCGAGCAGTACTTC
CSAVQGSEQYF
>TRBJ2-7|NA|NA|TRBV5-8
TGTGCCAGCAGCTTGAGGGGGAAAACCGGCGGCTTC
CASSLRGKTGGF
>TRBJ1-6|NA|NA|TRBV6-5
TGTGCCAGCAGTTCCACAGGGTGGAATTCACCCCTCCACTTT
CASSSTGWNSPLHF
>TRBJ1-5|NA|NA|TRBV7-2
TGTGCCAGCAGCTTAGCCGGGTATAGCAATCAGCCCCAGCATTTT
CASSLAGYSNQPQHF
>TRBJ1-2|NA|NA|TRBV6-5
TGTGCCAGCAGTTACTCAAATCAGAACCGCTACACCTTC
CASSYSNQNRYTF
>TRBJ2-1|TRBD2|NA|TRBV5-1
TGCGCCAGCAGATTGACTAGCGGTCGGGATGAGCAGTTCTTC
CASRLTSGRDEQFF
>TRBJ1-2|NA|NA|TRBV2
TGTGCCAGCCAAACGGGGACATGGGATTATGGCTACACCTTC
CASQTGTWDYGYTF
>TRBJ1-2|NA|NA|TRBV13
TGTGCCAGCAGCTTAGCCTCGACAGGTTCCATCTATGGCTACACCTTC
CASSLASTGSIYGYTF
>TRBJ2-3|TRBD2|NA|TRBV27
TGTGCCAGCAGAAAACCGGGACTAGCGGCTAGCACAGATACGCAGTATTTT
CASRKPGLAASTDTQYF
>TRBJ2-1|TRBD2|NA|TRBV19
TGTGCCAGTAGTCGGTCGGCGGGGGGGCGCTGGCGCAATGAGCAGTTCTTC
CASSRSAGGRWRNEQFF
>TRBJ2-5|NA|NA|TRBV4-3
TGCGCCAGCAGCCAAGGTTGGCGGGACGGACAAGAGACCCAGTACTTC
CASSQGWRDGQETQYF